The 20 T cell receptor beta chains below were found in one sample sequenced in a study of pediatric ulcerative colitis. Assay: immunoSEQ multiplex PCR; the TCRdb copy retains only in-frame clones and omits some. The sample carries about 20,000 clones, 70% to 85% recorded once. During colonoscopy, one to two rectal pinch biopsies were collected. Sequencing input: gut tissue. These receptors all come from a boy aged 5-17 years with moderate ulcerative colitis.

Here the CDR3 DNA reads TGTGCCTGGAGTGTTGATTCGGGGAATGAGCAGTTCTTC. It yields the protein CAWSVDSGNEQFF. The chain has TRBV30 and TRBJ2-1; weak D call: TRBD2 (5 bases). The CDR3 consists of 13 residues. From germline, CDR1 is GTSNPN and CDR2 SVGIG (reference sequence). The V gene lost 0 bases and the J gene lost 7 bases, with 10 bases spanning the gap.

The chain joins TRBV5-1 to TRBJ1-6; TRBD1 aligns across 8 bases. The CDR3 has 15 residues. V lost 3 bases, J lost 8 bases, and 7 bases stayed unmatched. The V gene's germline CDR1 is SGHRS and CDR2 YFSETQ. CDR3 sequence reads: CASSWRGRGHSPLHF. In DNA form, the CDR3 reads TGCGCCAGCAGCTGGCGTGGCAGGGGGCATTCACCCCTCCACTTT.

Here the CDR3 reads CASSYSILAMNTEAFF. The CDR3 coding sequence is TGTGCCAGCAGTTACTCGATACTAGCGATGAACACTGAAGCTTTCTTT. The gene calls are TRBV6-5 and TRBJ1-1, with D hard to call. The V end lost 0 bases, the J end lost 0 bases, and 11 bases lay between the germline ends. Germline assignment: CDR1 MNHEY and CDR2 SVGAGI. This CDR3 spans 16 amino acids.

J is TRBJ2-7 and V is TRBV27; tentatively, D is TRBD2 (5 bases). CDR3 length equals 13 residues. Between the trimmed V and J ends, which lost 7 bases and 3 bases, there was a span of 13 bases. Per germline, CDR1 MNHEY and CDR2 SMNVEV (reference sequence). CDR3 nucleotide sequence: TGTGCCAGCAACCGGACTGAGGACTACGAGCAGTACTTC. Translation gives CASNRTEDYEQYF.

The chain combines TRBV20-1 with TRBJ1-1; D uncertain. In germline, CDR1 is DFQATT, CDR2 SNEGSKA (reference sequence). V was clipped by 7 bases and J by 3 bases, with 6 bases between them. This CDR3 is 10 amino acids long. The CDR3 bases are TGCAGTGTTTACGACACTGAAGCTTTCTTT. Its translation: CSVYDTEAFF.

The rearrangement links TRBV29-1 to TRBJ2-3, with 12 bases fitting TRBD1. Germline CDR1 reads SQVTM; CDR2 reads ANQGSEA. This CDR3 has 13 residues. Germline trimming cut 6 bases from V and 10 bases from J; bases unmatched to any gene: 8. The CDR3 DNA is TGCAGCGTACGGGACAGGGGGCGATTTGCGCAGTATTTT. The encoded protein is CSVRDRGRFAQYF.

This clone is termed medium-sized. The chain links TRBV11-2 to TRBJ2-2; D is uncertain. Germline V gene data show CDR1 as SGHAT and CDR2 as FQNNGV. V was shortened by 4 bases and J by 1 base, with 10 bases between the two germline ends. This CDR3 is 15 amino acids long. CDR3 residues: CASSSHFRNTGELFF. The CDR3 nucleotides are TGTGCCAGCAGCTCCCACTTCCGGAACACCGGGGAGCTGTTTTTT.

Only a few counts were recorded for this clone. The genes are TRBV7-3 and TRBJ1-2; D remains ambiguous. Germline V gives CDR1 SGHTA, CDR2 FQGTGA. The ends were cut back, 1 base at V and 8 bases at J, with 14 bases in the middle. The CDR3 loop spans 14 amino acids. Here the CDR3 reads CASSLMATGGGYTF. The CDR3, as DNA: TGTGCCAGCAGCTTAATGGCCACGGGCGGGGGCTACACCTTC.

This rearrangement joins TRBV19 to TRBJ1-2; TRBD1 matches at 8 bases. J lost 5 bases, V lost 4 bases, and 6 bases had no gene match. CDR1 and CDR2 from the germline V gene are LNHDA and SQIVND (reference sequence). This CDR3 spans 14 amino acids. The DNA of the CDR3 is TGTGCCAGTAGTAAGGACAGGGTGCTATATGGCTACACCTTC. Protein: CASSKDRVLYGYTF.

The chain carries TRBV20-1 and TRBJ2-5; D gene ambiguous. The length of the CDR3 is 11 residues. The germline V gene encodes CDR1 DFQATT and CDR2 SNEGSKA (reference sequence). Trimming took 3 bases from V and 5 from J, leaving 7 bases between them. In DNA, the CDR3 is TGCAGTGCTAGCGACCGGGAGACCCAGTACTTC. This encodes CSASDRETQYF.

This chain links TRBV5-8 with TRBJ2-3, with D hard to call. The ends were cut back, 2 bases at V and 8 bases at J, with 9 bases in the middle. There are 12 residues in the CDR3. Looked up from germline, CDR1 is SGHTS and CDR2 is YDEGEE. The DNA of the CDR3 is TGTGCCAGCAGCTTAAAATTTGGTACGCAGTATTTT. This gives the protein CASSLKFGTQYF.

The chain employs TRBV6-5 and TRBJ1-2; D not certain. There are 16 residues in the CDR3. The V and J ends lost 4 bases and 2 bases respectively, with 17 bases between them. Germline-derived CDR1 and CDR2 are MNHEY and SVGAGI. CDR3 nucleotides: TGTGCCAGCAGTTCCTGGTTAGAGCGGAAAAACTATGGCTACACCTTC. Its protein is CASSSWLERKNYGYTF.

This clone has just a few counts. This sequence joins TRBV2 and TRBJ2-7; D is possibly TRBD2 (5 bases). The V and J ends lost 5 bases and 6 bases respectively, with 14 bases between them. The CDR3 runs to 13 residues. The V gene's germline CDR1 is SNHLY and CDR2 FYNNEI. Here the CDR3 reads CASSLDSYGEQYF. Written as DNA, the CDR3 is TGTGCCAGCAGTCTGGACTCCTACGGCGAGCAGTACTTC.

The chain couples TRBV7-8 to TRBJ1-5, with D hard to call. CDR1 is SGHVS and CDR2 is FQNEAQ in the germline V gene. The V end lost 5 bases, the J end lost 5 bases, and 10 bases lay between the germline ends. The CDR3 sequence is 13 residues long. CDR3 protein: CASSIQRDQPQHF. CDR3 DNA: TGTGCCAGCAGCATCCAAAGGGATCAGCCCCAGCATTTT. Combining the CDR3 with reference TRBV7-8 and TRBJ1-5 gives the whole variable domain GAGVSQSPRYKVAKRGQDVALRCDPISGHVSLFWYQQALGQGPEFLTYFQNEAQLDKSGLPSDRFFAERPEGSVSTLKIQRTQQEDSAVYLCASSIQRDQPQHFGDGTRLSIL.

J is TRBJ2-1 and V is TRBV30; 7 nucleotides agree with TRBD1. Trimming took 5 bases from V and 0 from J; bases not matched to a gene: 10. The CDR3 is 16 amino acids. Germline loops: CDR1 GTSNPN, CDR2 SVGIG (reference sequence). As DNA, the CDR3 is TGTGCCTGGGGACAGGTCCACCTCAGCTCCTACAATGAGCAGTTCTTC. Translated, it gives CAWGQVHLSSYNEQFF.

In its sample, this clone was seen once. The rearrangement joins TRBV7-9 to TRBJ1-1; perhaps TRBD1 as D (5 bases). CDR1 is SEHNR and CDR2 is FQNEAQ in the germline V gene (reference sequence). V lost 3 bases, J lost 10 bases, and 15 bases lay in between. This CDR3 spans 13 amino acids. The CDR3 spells CASSFSGTGTAFF. CDR3 nucleotide sequence: TGTGCCAGCAGCTTTAGCGGGACTGGGACAGCTTTCTTT.

The CDR3 sequence is CASSLGWGSSMMGTDTQYF. As DNA, the CDR3 is TGTGCCAGCAGCTTAGGCTGGGGGAGTTCCATGATGGGCACAGATACGCAGTATTTT. The chain joins TRBV13 to TRBJ2-3, with D perhaps given as TRBD1 or TRBD2 (5 bases each). The CDR3 consists of 19 residues. Germline V gene sequence: CDR1 PRHDT, CDR2 FYEKMQ (reference sequence). With 0 bases removed from V and 1 base from J, the gap between germline ends came to 20 bases.

The gene calls are TRBV5-1 and TRBJ2-7; 8 bases are a match to TRBD2. This CDR3 is built from 15 residues. The germline V gene has CDR1 SGHRS and CDR2 YFSETQ. With 4 bases clipped from V and 1 base from J, the junction kept 7 bases outside the gene matches. The CDR3 protein is CASSPPGTSSYEQYF. The CDR3, as DNA: TGCGCCAGCAGCCCCCCCGGGACTAGTTCCTACGAGCAGTACTTC.

The rearrangement joins TRBV27 to TRBJ1-2; TRBD1 might be the D (5 bases). Between the trimmed V and J ends, which lost 0 bases and 4 bases, there was a span of 9 bases. Per germline, CDR1 MNHEY and CDR2 SMNVEV (reference sequence). This CDR3 region has 14 residues. The CDR3 sequence: CASSLSGTVYGYTF. The CDR3 nucleotides read TGTGCCAGCAGTTTATCGGGGACCGTCTATGGCTACACCTTC.

V usage is TRBV2 and J usage is TRBJ2-7, with 12 bases matching TRBD2. Trimming removed 6 bases from V and 4 bases from J; junction bases left unmatched: 7. The germline gives CDR1 SNHLY, CDR2 FYNNEI. The CDR3 has 15 amino acids. The CDR3 nucleotides are TGTGCCAGCAGCGGACAACTAGCGGGAGGTTACGAGCAGTACTTC. Its protein is CASSGQLAGGYEQYF.